This T cell receptor (beta chain) appears in the sequencing data of a study of blood T cell repertoires in COVID-19. Overall study: The United States, Italy and Spain supplied acute and convalescent COVID-19 samples. Sample material is recorded as cDNA or gDNA derived from T cells, B-cell-depleted T cells, or PBMCs.

V shed 5 bases and J shed 2 bases, with 12 bases lying between them. Germline CDR1 MNHEY, CDR2 SVGAGI. This CDR3 is 14 amino acids long. In the study's own analysis: Nucleated cell number was recorded as an estimate derived from reference gene primer amplification. The method was immunoSEQ multiplex PCR; TCRdb's version includes in-frame clones alone and lacks a portion of them. V and J calls and clone size are copied from that table; D and trimming were computed from the DNA. This sample has fewer than 110,000 clones, with approximately 89% found just once. This clone was counted once. The V and J genes are TRBV6-5 and TRBJ1-2, with no clear D. This receptor was taken from an elderly woman in a cohort sampled during active COVID-19. The sequenced sample consisted of peripheral blood. DNA for the CDR3: TGTGCCAGCAGTAAAAATACACCAAACTATGGCTACACCTTC. Translation: CASSKNTPNYGYTF.